This T cell receptor beta chain is from a study of T cell repertoires in cytomegalovirus infection (dated by TCRdb to between 2018 and 2021). Study-wide context: The HLA type of each donor mattered for the analysis, because public TCR beta signatures pointed to carriage of CMV infection along with the matching HLA type. General findings and caveats noted by the study authors: Cumulative frequency of public TCR beta family members discriminated carriers of CMV infection plus the relevant HLA type in this cohort and an independent approximately 350-donor cohort. The ex vivo response was dominated by HLA-C-restricted CMV-specific TCR beta clonotypes, which also provided the single most frequent clonotype in two of eight donors.

The CDR3 sequence holds 14 residues, the cysteine and phenylalanine included. Only the CDR3 DNA stays, 42 bases, in frame from base 1. The CDR1 and CDR2 encoded by the germline V gene (reference sequence) are DFQATT and SNEGSKA. V gives up 5 bases and J gives up 7 bases, and the segment between their germline ends measures 15 bases. This clonotype was seen only once. Its specific antigen is unknown. There are no base qualities to consult, and no much larger clone falls within one base. A lone read gives weak evidence. The instrument was an Illumina HiSeq 1500. TCRdb cleaned the public reads at Q25 with fastp, built clones with MiXCR and kept in-frame beta chains. Rows are combined by CDR3 protein, so each entry shows the most common genes and DNA. For this sample the table gives 100,000 to 150,000 distinct CDR3 sequences, of which approximately 8.8% were detected only once. Over 9% of the sample belongs to the ten largest clones.

The receptor comes from a human donor in good health (CMV status not recorded). Some clones in this sample may be carry-over from other donors' samples. The rearranged chain carries TRBV20-1 and TRBJ1-6; a confident D gene designation cannot be given. What was sequenced was PBMCs. The CDR3 in this case is CSAGAGSPNSPLHF. The nucleotide sequence is given as TGCAGTGCTGGAGCCGGGTCCCCGAATTCACCCCTCCACTTT.